One TCR beta chain is described in this entry. The data originate from a study of tumor-infiltrating lymphocytes in localized non-small cell lung cancer. The CDR3 loop spans 14 amino acids. Germline V gene data show CDR1 as WSHSY and CDR2 as SAAADI. Trimming removed 10 bases at V and 5 bases at J, with 19 bases between. Method: immunoSEQ multiplex PCR; TCRdb's copy keeps in-frame clones and lacks some. The sample includes 21,000 or so clones, roughly 73% of them seen just once. Sequencing was carried out using lung tumor tissue. The source of this sequence is a human donor with non-small cell lung cancer. The chain has TRBV10-2 and TRBJ2-3; D possibly matches TRBD1 or TRBD2 (5 bases each). The CDR3 protein is CATRDVRGGDTQYF. The CDR3 coding sequence is TGCGCCACCAGGGACGTTCGGGGTGGAGATACGCAGTATTTT.